The next 24 T cell receptor beta chains were all read from a single sample in a study of ipilimumab plus nivolumab after autologous stem cell transplantation. This table comes from immunoSEQ multiplex PCR, and its TCRdb copy is limited to in-frame clones, with some not included. The sample lists some 44,000 clones, roughly 84% occurring once. The specimen was PBMCs, collected in a trial of ipilimumab plus nivolumab as post-transplant consolidation. The receptors were sampled from a male donor with multiple myeloma.

The genes are TRBV12-5 and TRBJ1-5; the D is unclear. CDR3 length equals 15 residues. Germline assignment: CDR1 LGHNT and CDR2 FRNRAP. Trimming cost V 2 bases and J 6 bases, with 14 bases left between them. The CDR3 DNA reads as TGTGCTAGTGGTTTGTGGCAGGCTGGTCGTCAGCCCCAGCATTTT. This encodes CASGLWQAGRQPQHF.

Here the CDR3 DNA reads TGCGCCAGCAGCCAAGATCTGGAACACCCGGGGCCCCAGCATTTT. Its protein is CASSQDLEHPGPQHF. The chain recombines TRBV4-3 with TRBJ1-5; no clear D. With 0 bases removed from V and 9 bases from J, the gap between germline ends came to 15 bases. Looked up from germline, CDR1 is LGHNA and CDR2 is YSLEER. This CDR3 contains 15 residues.

This clone was detected only once. This rearrangement joins TRBV5-1 to TRBJ1-2; D gene ambiguous. The germline V gene encodes CDR1 SGHRS and CDR2 YFSETQ. The CDR3 runs to 15 residues. V was shortened by 0 bases and J by 4 bases, with 13 bases between the two germline ends. This CDR3 is CASSLGTDVGYGYTF. DNA of the CDR3: TGCGCCAGCAGCTTGGGGACGGACGTTGGCTATGGCTACACCTTC. Using reference TRBV5-1 and TRBJ1-2 for the parts outside the CDR3, the full variable domain is KAGVTQTPRYLIKTRGQQVTLSCSPISGHRSVSWYQQTPGQGLQFLFEYFSETQRNKGNFPGRFSGRQFSNSRSEMNVSTLELGDSALYLCASSLGTDVGYGYTFGSGTRLTVV.

The chain joins TRBV11-2 to TRBJ2-3; 11 bases map to TRBD2. The J segment lost 0 bases and the V segment lost 5 bases, leaving 4 bases of the junction unmatched. This CDR3 is 16 amino acids long. Germline V CDR1 and CDR2: SGHAT, FQNNGV. The CDR3 DNA reads as TGTGCCAGCAGCCTCCGACTAGCGGGGAGCACAGATACGCAGTATTTT. Translated, it gives CASSLRLAGSTDTQYF.

V usage is TRBV28 and J usage is TRBJ1-4; 9 bases agree with TRBD1. In germline, CDR1 is MDHEN, CDR2 SYDVKM. The CDR3 runs 17 residues. Trimming removed 6 bases from V and 0 bases from J; junction bases left unmatched: 8. DNA for the CDR3: TGTGCCAGCAGGCCGGACAGGGGAAGGGCAACTAATGAAAAACTGTTTTTT. It is translated as CASRPDRGRATNEKLFF.

This chain uses TRBV28 with TRBJ1-2, with D hard to call. The CDR3 covers 12 residues. V was trimmed by 9 bases and J by 3 bases, leaving 11 bases between them. The germline CDR1 and CDR2 sequences are MDHEN and SYDVKM. The CDR3, as DNA: TGTGCCAGTAGAGGACCGTACTATGGCTACACCTTC. It is translated as CASRGPYYGYTF.

This clone came up once. The chain employs TRBV7-9 and TRBJ2-2; no definite D call. Between the trimmed V and J ends, which lost 10 bases and 5 bases, there was a span of 14 bases. The CDR3 totals 13 residues. Looked up from germline, CDR1 is SEHNR and CDR2 is FQNEAQ (reference sequence). The CDR3 spells CAIENEATGELFF. For the CDR3, the DNA is TGTGCCATCGAAAATGAGGCTACCGGGGAGCTGTTTTTT.

The gene calls are TRBV2 and TRBJ2-7; no clear D. The CDR3 is 14 amino acids. The germline CDR1 and CDR2 sequences are SNHLY and FYNNEI. The ends were cut back, 0 bases at V and 0 bases at J, with 6 bases in the middle. CDR3 sequence: CASSEASISYEQYF. The CDR3, as DNA: TGTGCCAGCAGTGAAGCTTCTATCTCCTACGAGCAGTACTTC.

The sample holds one count of this clone. The chain employs TRBV6-6 and TRBJ1-4; the D is unclear. Between the trimmed V and J ends, which lost 0 bases and 6 bases, there was a span of 11 bases. This CDR3 comprises 15 residues. Per the germline V gene, CDR1 is MNHNY and CDR2 is SVGAGI (reference sequence). In DNA, the CDR3 is TGTGCCAGCAGTTACTCGGCAGGCTGGGATGAAAAACTGTTTTTT. It codes for CASSYSAGWDEKLFF.

The J gene is TRBJ2-3, the V gene TRBV5-3; 8 bases map to TRBD1. TRBV5-3 is recorded as an ORF, its role being uncertain. The CDR3 totals 17 residues. Losses at the gene ends were 3 bases for V and 1 base for J; bases not matched to a gene: 10. The CDR3 here is CARSSEEDRGRTDTQYF. DNA of the CDR3: TGTGCCAGAAGCTCAGAAGAAGACAGGGGACGCACAGATACGCAGTATTTT.

This chain uses TRBV25-1 with TRBJ1-1, with unresolved D. The CDR3 spans 12 residues. In germline, CDR1 is MGHDK, CDR2 SYGVNS. With 8 bases removed from V and 4 bases from J, the gap between germline ends came to 11 bases. CDR3 amino acids: CASGRLGTEAFF. In nucleotides, the CDR3 is TGTGCCAGCGGGCGGCTAGGCACTGAAGCTTTCTTT. Together with reference TRBV25-1 and TRBJ1-1, the CDR3 gives the full variable domain: EADIYQTPRYLVIGTGKKITLECSQTMGHDKMYWYQQDPGMELHLIHYSYGVNSTEKGDLSSESTVSRIRTEHFPLTLESARPSHTSQYLCASGRLGTEAFFGQGTRLTVV.

The chain employs TRBV6-5 and TRBJ1-1; no clear D gene. V was cut by 0 bases and J by 3 bases, with 11 bases left in between. This CDR3 comprises 15 residues. The germline V gene has CDR1 MNHEY and CDR2 SVGAGI. The DNA of the CDR3 is TGTGCCAGCAGTTACTCGACAAAGTTGGACACTGAAGCTTTCTTT. Translated: CASSYSTKLDTEAFF.

The chain has TRBV5-6 and TRBJ2-3; tentative D call: TRBD1 (6 bases). V was shortened by 2 bases and J by 3 bases, with 13 bases between the two germline ends. CDR1 and CDR2 from the germline V gene are SGHDT and YYEEEE. This CDR3 contains 15 residues. The CDR3 loop is CASSFVGGETDTQYF. CDR3 DNA: TGTGCCAGCAGCTTTGTAGGGGGAGAGACAGATACGCAGTATTTT.

The CDR3 bases are TGTGCCAGCAGCCAATTAGGGGGGCTAAATGAGCAGTTCTTC. Protein product: CASSQLGGLNEQFF. The chain joins TRBV7-9 to TRBJ2-1, with D tentatively TRBD1 or TRBD2 (6 bases each). CDR1 is SEHNR, CDR2 FQNEAQ, per germline (reference sequence). Trimming took 5 bases from V and 7 from J, leaving 15 bases between them. CDR3 length equals 14 residues. The variable domain in full, completed from reference TRBV7-9 and TRBJ2-1, reads DTGVSQNPRHKITKRGQNVTFRCDPISEHNRLYWYRQTLGQGPEFLTYFQNEAQLEKSRLLSDRFSAERPKGSFSTLEIQRTEQGDSAMYLCASSQLGGLNEQFFGPGTRLTVL.

The CDR3 DNA reads as TGCGCCAGCAGTGGGGACAGCGTCTCTGGGGCCAACGTCCTGACTTTC. It translates to CASSGDSVSGANVLTF. J is TRBJ2-6 and V is TRBV10-1, with TRBD1 matching over 7 bases. The CDR3 contains 16 residues. Germline V CDR1 and CDR2: WNHNN, SYGVQD (reference sequence). V lost 4 bases to trimming and J lost 0 bases; unmatched junction nucleotides: 3.

The chain is built from TRBV19 and TRBJ2-3, with 9 bases lining up with TRBD2. The CDR3 has 17 residues. From germline, CDR1 is LNHDA and CDR2 SQIVND (reference sequence). The J segment lost 6 bases and the V segment lost 5 bases, leaving 15 bases of the junction unmatched. CDR3 DNA: TGTGCCAGTAGTCCCTACGGGGCTAGCGGGGTGGCTGATACGCAGTATTTT. Residues: CASSPYGASGVADTQYF.

The V gene is TRBV9, the J gene TRBJ2-1, with 15 bases that match TRBD2. Trimming cost V 3 bases and J 13 bases; bases outside gene matches: 8. The CDR3 consists of 15 residues. CDR1 is SGDLS and CDR2 is YYNGEE in the germline V gene. The CDR3 coding sequence is TGTGCCAGCAGCGGCGATCGGACTAGCGGGGGGGCTCAGTTCTTC. It specifies CASSGDRTSGGAQFF.

The CDR3 coding sequence is TGTGCCAGTAGGACTAGCGGGACAGATACGCAGTATTTT. It translates to CASRTSGTDTQYF. This chain uses TRBV27 with TRBJ2-3; 11 bases fit TRBD2. Germline V lookup: CDR1 MNHEY, CDR2 SMNVEV (reference sequence). There are 13 residues in the CDR3. The V segment lost 9 bases and the J segment 3 bases; nucleotides outside the gene matches: 2.

This clone appeared once. CDR3 amino acids: CASSPLGLNSPLHF. DNA of the CDR3: TGTGCCAGCTCACCACTCGGGCTGAATTCACCCCTCCACTTT. The rearrangement uses TRBV18 and TRBJ1-6; no definite D call. V lost 1 base and J 7 bases, leaving 8 bases between the germline ends. The length of the CDR3 is 14 residues. The germline CDR1 and CDR2 sequences are KGHSH and LQKENI.

The genes are TRBV4-1 and TRBJ1-5; the D is unclear. Germline CDR1 MGHRA, CDR2 YSYEKL. V shed 3 bases and J shed 4 bases, with 4 bases lying between them. This CDR3 has 12 residues. As DNA, the CDR3 is TGCGCCAGCAGCCATCTGAATCAGCCCCAGCATTTT. Protein product: CASSHLNQPQHF.

The chain employs TRBV15 and TRBJ1-4, with 9 bases identical to TRBD1. V gave up 3 bases and J gave up 8 bases; unmatched junction bases: 7. Germline CDR1 and CDR2: LNHNV and YYDKDF (reference sequence). This CDR3 is 15 amino acids long. DNA for the CDR3: TGTGCCACCAGCAGTATGGGACAGGGAGCCGAAAAACTGTTTTTT. This encodes CATSSMGQGAEKLFF. The full variable domain, its missing parts supplied by reference TRBV15 and TRBJ1-4, is DAMVIQNPRYQVTQFGKPVTLSCSQTLNHNVMYWYQQKSSQAPKLLFHYYDKDFNNEADTPDNFQSRRPNTSFCFLDIRSPGLGDTAMYLCATSSMGQGAEKLFFGSGTQLSVL.

The chain carries TRBV16 and TRBJ1-5; D remains ambiguous. Germline V gene lookup returns CDR1 KGHSY and CDR2 FQNENV. The CDR3 extends over 15 amino acids. V lost 5 bases and J lost 2, with 13 bases in between. CDR3 nucleotides: TGTGCCAGCAGCATAAACATTCAAGGCAATCAGCCCCAGCATTTT. This codes for CASSINIQGNQPQHF.

The V gene is TRBV28, the J gene TRBJ2-5, with D unresolved. The DNA matches TRBJ2-7 better at its end, which makes the J call doubtful. CDR3 size: 13 residues. Germline V gene lookup returns CDR1 MDHEN and CDR2 SYDVKM. The CDR3 DNA reads TGTGCCAGCAGGAGTTCCGCAATCTACGAGCAGTACTTC. Protein sequence: CASRSSAIYEQYF.

The chain links TRBV5-1 to TRBJ2-3; 11 positions agree with TRBD2. V was clipped by 2 bases and J by 3 bases; unmatched bases: 5. The length of the CDR3 is 16 residues. Per germline, CDR1 SGHRS and CDR2 YFSETQ. CDR3 residues: CASSLLAGDLTDTQYF. In DNA form, the CDR3 reads TGCGCCAGCAGCTTACTAGCGGGAGATTTAACAGATACGCAGTATTTT.